Each of the 11 T cell receptor beta chains below was sequenced from the same sample in a study of T cell changes during pregnancy in multiple sclerosis (dated by TCRdb to about 2019). Library creation used the immunoSEQ multiplex PCR assay. In its TCRdb copy, this immuneACCESS table keeps in-frame sequences only and misses some clones. Where compared with another copy, unresolved V genes explain less than half of these, and the others have no known cause. The sample yields more than 25,000 clones; 70% to 90% were counted once. The top ten hold over 8.5% of the sample. The starting material was CD8+ T cells from peripheral blood mononuclear cells, obtained in the third trimester of pregnancy. The receptors were gathered from a female donor with multiple sclerosis, enrolled in a pregnancy study.

The chain recombines TRBV27 with TRBJ1-3; TRBD1 might be the D (6 bases). The CDR3 loop spans 16 amino acids. Looked up from germline, CDR1 is MNHEY and CDR2 is SMNVEV (reference sequence). With 5 bases removed from V and 1 base from J, the gap between germline ends came to 15 bases. The CDR3 DNA is TGTGCCAGCAGTCCAGGCCCCAGGGGTTCTGGAAACACCATATATTTT. This encodes CASSPGPRGSGNTIYF.

This chain joins TRBV11-1 and TRBJ2-7; tentatively, D is TRBD1 (5 bases). CDR3 length equals 13 residues. The germline V gene encodes CDR1 SGHAT and CDR2 FQDESV (reference sequence). V lost 1 base, J lost 5 bases, and 9 bases lay in between. The CDR3, as DNA: TGTGCCAGCAGCTTAGAGGGGTTCAACGAGCAGTACTTC. Translation: CASSLEGFNEQYF.

The chain uses TRBV7-6 and TRBJ2-7; 9 bases map to TRBD1. V dropped 5 bases and J dropped 4; count of bases not matched to a gene: 6. CDR1 and CDR2 (germline): SGHVS, FNYEAQ. The length of the CDR3 is 14 residues. As DNA, the CDR3 is TGTGCCAGCAGCATTGGGACAGGGTCATACGAGCAGTACTTC. The encoded protein is CASSIGTGSYEQYF.

The rearrangement joins TRBV27 to TRBJ2-5; a possible D gene is TRBD1 (5 bases). Germline V lookup: CDR1 MNHEY, CDR2 SMNVEV (reference sequence). There are 11 residues in the CDR3. V dropped 5 bases and J dropped 4 bases, with 5 bases sitting between them. The CDR3 DNA is TGTGCCAGCAGTAGGGGAGAGACCCAGTACTTC. Its translation is CASSRGETQYF.

V gene TRBV5-6 combines with J gene TRBJ2-7, with 9 bases aligning to TRBD1. The V and J ends lost 4 bases and 3 bases, in that order; junction bases with no gene match: 8. Germline assignment: CDR1 SGHDT and CDR2 YYEEEE. This CDR3 has 15 residues. The CDR3 reads CASSPGTGRGYEQYF. The DNA of the CDR3 is TGTGCCAGCAGCCCAGGGACAGGGAGGGGCTACGAGCAGTACTTC.

This clone was detected only once. V is TRBV5-1 and J is TRBJ2-1; the match to TRBD2 covers 10 bases. V was pared by 3 bases and J by 3 bases, with 3 bases of the junction left unmatched. CDR3 size: 15 residues. Germline-derived CDR1 and CDR2 are SGHRS and YFSETQ. The CDR3 nucleotides read TGCGCCAGCAGCTCAGCGGGGGGGAACTACAATGAGCAGTTCTTC. Protein sequence: CASSSAGGNYNEQFF.

This chain connects TRBV6-4 to TRBJ2-3, with 10 bases matching TRBD2. After removal of 6 bases from V and 4 bases from J, the junction contained 4 bases not matched to a gene. This CDR3 is 14 amino acids long. CDR1 and CDR2 from the germline V gene are MRHNA and SNTAGT. The CDR3 protein is CASSWTSGADTQYF. Here the CDR3 DNA reads TGTGCCAGCAGCTGGACTAGCGGAGCAGATACGCAGTATTTT.

The V call is TRBV9, the J call TRBJ2-5; a possible D gene is TRBD1 (6 bases). Germline-derived CDR1 and CDR2 are SGDLS and YYNGEE. The CDR3 covers 15 residues. The germline V and J ends were trimmed by 0 bases and 2 bases, with 11 bases remaining between them. This CDR3 is CASSVDGTPQETQYF. The CDR3 region has the DNA TGTGCCAGCAGCGTAGATGGGACACCTCAAGAGACCCAGTACTTC.

The chain recombines TRBV29-1 with TRBJ1-1; tentatively, D is TRBD1 (5 bases). Per the germline V gene, CDR1 is SQVTM and CDR2 is ANQGSEA. CDR3 length: 13 amino acids. Trimming stripped 4 bases from V and 2 bases from J, with 11 bases between. In DNA form, the CDR3 reads TGCAGCGTTGTGGCAGGGCGAAACACTGAAGCTTTCTTT. Protein product: CSVVAGRNTEAFF.

V gene TRBV5-1 combines with J gene TRBJ2-1, with 9 bases matching TRBD2. J was trimmed by 6 bases and V by 2 bases; bases with no gene match: 3. Germline assignment: CDR1 SGHRS and CDR2 YFSETQ. This CDR3 has 14 residues. The CDR3 nucleotides read TGCGCCAGCAGCTTAGCTAGCGGGACCAATGAGCAGTTCTTC. It encodes CASSLASGTNEQFF.

The chain carries TRBV29-1 and TRBJ2-2; the D gene is possibly TRBD1 (6 bases). V was shortened by 7 bases and J by 7 bases, with 13 bases between the two germline ends. Germline CDR1 reads SQVTM; CDR2 reads ANQGSEA. This CDR3 is 12 amino acids long. The CDR3, as DNA: TGCAGCGCGGACGACAGGCACGGGGAGCTGTTTTTT. It specifies CSADDRHGELFF.